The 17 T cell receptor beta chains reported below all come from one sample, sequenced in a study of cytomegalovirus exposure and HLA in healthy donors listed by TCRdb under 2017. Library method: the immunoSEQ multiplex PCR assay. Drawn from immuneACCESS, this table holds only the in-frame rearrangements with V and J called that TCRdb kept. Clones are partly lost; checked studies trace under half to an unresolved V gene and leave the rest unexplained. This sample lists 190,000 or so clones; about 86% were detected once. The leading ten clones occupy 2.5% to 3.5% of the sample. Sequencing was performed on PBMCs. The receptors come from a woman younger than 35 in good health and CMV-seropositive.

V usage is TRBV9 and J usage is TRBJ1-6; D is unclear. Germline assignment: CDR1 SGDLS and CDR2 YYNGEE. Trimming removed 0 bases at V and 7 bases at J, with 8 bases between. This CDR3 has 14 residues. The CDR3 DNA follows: TGTGCCAGCAGCGTAGGGGCAGAGAATTCACCCCTCCACTTT. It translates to CASSVGAENSPLHF.

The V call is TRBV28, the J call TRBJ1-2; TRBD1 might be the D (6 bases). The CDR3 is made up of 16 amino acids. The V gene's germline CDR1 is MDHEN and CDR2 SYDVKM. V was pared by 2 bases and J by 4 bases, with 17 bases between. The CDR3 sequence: CASSLPAGGTSYGYTF. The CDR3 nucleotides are TGTGCCAGCAGTTTACCTGCGGGAGGGACAAGCTATGGCTACACCTTC.

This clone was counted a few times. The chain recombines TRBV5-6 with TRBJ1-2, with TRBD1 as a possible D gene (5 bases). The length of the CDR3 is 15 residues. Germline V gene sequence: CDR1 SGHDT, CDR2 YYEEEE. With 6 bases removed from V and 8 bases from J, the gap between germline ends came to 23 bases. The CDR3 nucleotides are TGTGCCAGCACCTGGAGGGCCGGGACCTATTACGGCTACACCTTC. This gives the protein CASTWRAGTYYGYTF.

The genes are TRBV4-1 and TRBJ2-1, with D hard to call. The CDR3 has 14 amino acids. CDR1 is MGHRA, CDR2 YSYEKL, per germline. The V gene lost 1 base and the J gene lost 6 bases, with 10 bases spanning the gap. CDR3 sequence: CASSQVASLNEQFF. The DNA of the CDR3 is TGCGCCAGCAGCCAAGTGGCCTCCCTCAATGAGCAGTTCTTC.

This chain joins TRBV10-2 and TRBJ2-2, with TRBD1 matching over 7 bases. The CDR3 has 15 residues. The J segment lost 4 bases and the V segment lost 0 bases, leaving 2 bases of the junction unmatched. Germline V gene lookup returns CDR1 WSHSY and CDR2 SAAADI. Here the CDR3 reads CASSESPGGTGELFF. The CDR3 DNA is TGCGCCAGCAGTGAGTCCCCAGGGGGCACCGGGGAGCTGTTTTTT.

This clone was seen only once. For the CDR3, the DNA is TGTGCCAGCAGCTTACCCGGGACCTACGAGCAGTACTTC. This translates into CASSLPGTYEQYF. The chain recombines TRBV5-5 with TRBJ2-7; D is possibly TRBD2 (5 bases). In germline, CDR1 is SGHKS, CDR2 YYEKEE (reference sequence). The CDR3 consists of 13 residues. With 2 bases removed from V and 2 bases from J, the gap between germline ends came to 8 bases.

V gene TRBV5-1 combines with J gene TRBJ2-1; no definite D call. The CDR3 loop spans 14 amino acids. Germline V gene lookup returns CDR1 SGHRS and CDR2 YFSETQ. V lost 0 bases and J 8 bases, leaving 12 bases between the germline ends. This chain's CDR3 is CASSLDGEVDEQFF. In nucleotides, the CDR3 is TGCGCCAGCAGCTTGGATGGCGAGGTGGATGAGCAGTTCTTC.

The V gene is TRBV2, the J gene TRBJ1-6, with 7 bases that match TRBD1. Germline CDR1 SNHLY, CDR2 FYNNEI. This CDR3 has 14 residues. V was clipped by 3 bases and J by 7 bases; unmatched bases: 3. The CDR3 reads CASSDKGANSPLHF. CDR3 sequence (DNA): TGTGCCAGCAGTGATAAGGGGGCCAATTCACCCCTCCACTTT.

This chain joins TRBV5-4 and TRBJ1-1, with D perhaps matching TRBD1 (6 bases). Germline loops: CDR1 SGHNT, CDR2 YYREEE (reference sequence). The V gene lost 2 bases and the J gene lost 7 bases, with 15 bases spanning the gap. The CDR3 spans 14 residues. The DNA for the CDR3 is TGTGCCAGCAGCTTTCCCGGACAGCAGGATGAAGCTTTCTTT. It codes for CASSFPGQQDEAFF.

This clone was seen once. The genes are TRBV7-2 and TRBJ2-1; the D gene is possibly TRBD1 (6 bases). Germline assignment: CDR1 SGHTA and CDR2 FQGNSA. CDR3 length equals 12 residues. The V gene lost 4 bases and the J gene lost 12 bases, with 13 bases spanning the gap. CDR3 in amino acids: CASSYRAGTQFF. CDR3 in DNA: TGTGCCAGCAGCTACAGGGCCGGTACGCAGTTCTTC.

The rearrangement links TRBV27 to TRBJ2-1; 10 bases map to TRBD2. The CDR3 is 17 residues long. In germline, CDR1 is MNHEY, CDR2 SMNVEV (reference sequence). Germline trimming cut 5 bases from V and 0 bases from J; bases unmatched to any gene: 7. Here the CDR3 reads CASSPSGGGSSYNEQFF. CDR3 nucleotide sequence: TGTGCCAGCAGTCCCAGCGGGGGGGGGAGCTCCTACAATGAGCAGTTCTTC.

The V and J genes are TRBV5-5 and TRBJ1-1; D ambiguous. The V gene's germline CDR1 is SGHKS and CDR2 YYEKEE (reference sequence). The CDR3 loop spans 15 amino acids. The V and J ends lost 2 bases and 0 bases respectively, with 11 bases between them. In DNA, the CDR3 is TGTGCCAGCAGCTTAAGCTTTACCATGAACACTGAAGCTTTCTTT. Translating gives CASSLSFTMNTEAFF.

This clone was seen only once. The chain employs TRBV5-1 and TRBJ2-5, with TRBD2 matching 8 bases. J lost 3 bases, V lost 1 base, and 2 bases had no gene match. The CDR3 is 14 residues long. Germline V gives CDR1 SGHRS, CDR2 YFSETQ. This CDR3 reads CASSLTSGKETQYF. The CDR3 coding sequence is TGCGCCAGCAGCTTGACTAGCGGTAAAGAGACCCAGTACTTC.

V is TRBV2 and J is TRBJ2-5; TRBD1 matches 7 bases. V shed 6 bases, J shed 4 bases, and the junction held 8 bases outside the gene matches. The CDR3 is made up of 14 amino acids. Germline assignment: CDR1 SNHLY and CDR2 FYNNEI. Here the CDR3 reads CASRADRVGETQYF. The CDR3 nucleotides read TGTGCCAGCAGAGCTGACAGGGTAGGAGAGACCCAGTACTTC.

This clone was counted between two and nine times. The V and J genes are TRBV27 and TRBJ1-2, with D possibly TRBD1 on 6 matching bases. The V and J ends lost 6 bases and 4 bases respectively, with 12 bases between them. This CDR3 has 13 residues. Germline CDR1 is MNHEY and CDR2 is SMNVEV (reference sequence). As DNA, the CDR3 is TGTGCCAGCAGAACACAGGGTAGCTATGGCTACACCTTC. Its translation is CASRTQGSYGYTF.

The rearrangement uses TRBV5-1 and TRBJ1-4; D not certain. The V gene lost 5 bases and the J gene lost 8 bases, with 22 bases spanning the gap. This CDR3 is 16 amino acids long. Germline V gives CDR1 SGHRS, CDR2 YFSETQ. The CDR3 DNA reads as TGCGCCAGCAGTGGTCAAAACAGTGTGGGTAGGGAAAAACTGTTTTTT. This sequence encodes CASSGQNSVGREKLFF.

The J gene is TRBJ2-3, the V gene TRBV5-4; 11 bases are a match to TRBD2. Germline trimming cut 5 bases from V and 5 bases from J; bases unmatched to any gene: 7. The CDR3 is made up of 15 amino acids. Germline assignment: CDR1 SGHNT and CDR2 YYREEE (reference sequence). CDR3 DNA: TGTGCCAGCAGGCGTAGCGGGGGGGCCGGAGATACGCAGTATTTT. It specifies CASRRSGGAGDTQYF.